The next 14 T cell receptor beta chains were all read from a single sample in a study of response to subunit inactivated influenza vaccine. TCRdb reprocessed the RT-PCR reads with MiXCR, giving one entry per CDR3 protein. Of hundreds of thousands of distinct CDR3 sequences listed, 15% to 19% are singletons. Sequenced material: PBMCs from blood, taken about 13 days after vaccination. Receptors were obtained from a man aged 45-65 years who received an inactivated influenza vaccine.

This chain uses TRBV20-1 with TRBJ2-1; D unclear. Looked up from germline, CDR1 is DFQATT and CDR2 is SNEGSKA (reference sequence). This CDR3 contains 13 residues. Trimming left V 5 bases short and J 7 bases short, with 15 bases between. This CDR3 is CSASLWSANEQFF. The CDR3 DNA is TGCAGTGCTTCTCTTTGGTCAGCGAATGAGCAGTTCTTC.

This clonotype was counted between two and nine times. The rearrangement joins TRBV12-3 or TRBV12-4 to TRBJ1-3, with D tentatively TRBD1 (5 bases). The CDR3 runs 16 residues. V was pared by 3 bases and J by 0 bases, with 12 bases between. This chain's CDR3 is CASSFTRGVSGNTIYF. The CDR3 DNA reads TGTGCCAGCAGTTTTACGAGGGGAGTCTCTGGAAACACCATATATTTT.

This clonotype was recorded a few times. The chain recombines TRBV6-2 or TRBV6-3 with TRBJ2-6, with D possibly matching TRBD2 (5 bases). Per the germline V gene, CDR1 is MNHEY and CDR2 is SVGEGT. V was clipped by 7 bases and J by 0 bases, with 7 bases between them. CDR3 length: 14 residues. This CDR3 is CASTRDSGANVLTF. The CDR3 DNA sequence: TGTGCCAGCACTCGGGACTCTGGGGCCAACGTCCTGACTTTC.

V gene TRBV7-3 combines with J gene TRBJ2-7, with 9 bases that match TRBD1. The CDR3 is 15 residues long. Germline lookup yields CDR1 SGHTA and CDR2 FQGTGA. J gave up 5 bases and V 0 bases, and 5 bases lay outside the gene matches. The CDR3 nucleotides read TGTGCCAGCAGCTTAACTGGGGGACAGGGACACGAGCAGTACTTC. It specifies CASSLTGGQGHEQYF. Combining the CDR3 with reference TRBV7-3 and TRBJ2-7 gives the whole variable domain GAGVSQTPSNKVTEKGKYVELRCDPISGHTALYWYRQSLGQGPEFLIYFQGTGAADDSGLPNDRFFAVRPEGSVSTLKIQRTERGDSAVYLCASSLTGGQGHEQYFGPGTRLTVT.

In this sample, this clonotype turned up a few times. The chain carries TRBV15 and TRBJ2-2; 11 positions match TRBD2. CDR3 length equals 18 residues. Germline V gene sequence: CDR1 LNHNV, CDR2 YYDKDF (reference sequence). V was clipped by 2 bases and J by 0 bases; unmatched bases: 5. The CDR3 DNA follows: TGTGCCACCAGCAGAAGACTAGCGGGAACCGCGAACACCGGGGAGCTGTTTTTT. Its protein is CATSRRLAGTANTGELFF.

The V and J genes are TRBV28 and TRBJ2-2; TRBD1 matches 9 bases. V lost 10 bases and J lost 5; bases outside the gene matches: 11. This CDR3 has 15 amino acids. Germline CDR1 is MDHEN and CDR2 is SYDVKM. Written as DNA, the CDR3 is TGTGCCATCAAAACCGGGACAGGGCAAACCGGGGAGCTGTTTTTT. It specifies CAIKTGTGQTGELFF.

The chain uses TRBV5-1 and TRBJ2-2, with D unclear. The CDR3 is made up of 14 amino acids. Per germline, CDR1 SGHRS and CDR2 YFSETQ. Trimming removed 0 bases from V and 3 bases from J, with 6 bases in between. The CDR3 protein is CASSLEAYTGELFF. The DNA for the CDR3 is TGCGCCAGCAGCTTGGAGGCCTACACCGGGGAGCTGTTTTTT.

The chain uses TRBV28 and TRBJ2-1; TRBD2 matches at 13 bases. With 4 bases clipped from V and 5 bases from J, the junction kept 5 bases outside the gene matches. The CDR3 is 16 residues long. CDR1 and CDR2 (germline): MDHEN, SYDVKM. DNA of the CDR3: TGTGCCAGCAGTTGGACTAGCGGGAGTCTCCACAATGAGCAGTTCTTC. Translated, it gives CASSWTSGSLHNEQFF.

This chain uses TRBV3-1 with TRBJ2-5; 11 bases align to TRBD2. CDR3 length: 16 residues. The V segment lost 4 bases and the J segment 2 bases; nucleotides outside the gene matches: 6. Germline CDR1 and CDR2: LGHDT and YNNKEL (reference sequence). The CDR3 here is CASSLRLAGTQETQYF. CDR3 nucleotide sequence: TGTGCCAGCAGCCTACGACTAGCGGGAACACAAGAGACCCAGTACTTC.

There are many counts of this clonotype. The chain has TRBV5-1 and TRBJ1-5, with no clear D. Germline CDR1 reads SGHRS; CDR2 reads YFSETQ. The CDR3 has 16 residues. V shed 6 bases and J shed 2 bases, with 18 bases lying between them. The CDR3, as DNA: TGCGCCAGCAACGACACCCCGGGGAATTGCAATCAGCCCCAGCATTTT. It specifies CASNDTPGNCNQPQHF.

This clonotype was detected ten times or more. The rearrangement links TRBV12-3 or TRBV12-4 to TRBJ1-2, with 12 bases aligning to TRBD1. J was trimmed by 1 base and V by 3 bases; bases with no gene match: 6. This CDR3 comprises 17 residues. The CDR3 sequence is CASSFVGQGAFNYGYTF. The CDR3 nucleotides read TGTGCCAGCAGTTTCGTGGGACAGGGGGCGTTTAACTATGGCTACACCTTC.

This rearrangement joins TRBV7-9 to TRBJ2-7; D gene ambiguous. V shed 8 bases and J shed 0 bases, with 14 bases lying between them. The CDR3 runs 14 residues. The germline gives CDR1 SEHNR, CDR2 FQNEAQ (reference sequence). The CDR3 bases are TGTGCCAGCGGCCTCGGAACGGGCTCCTACGAGCAGTACTTC. It codes for CASGLGTGSYEQYF. Complete variable domain (other parts from reference TRBV7-9 and TRBJ2-7): DTGVSQNPRHKITKRGQNVTFRCDPISEHNRLYWYRQTLGQGPEFLTYFQNEAQLEKSRLLSDRFSAERPKGSFSTLEIQRTEQGDSAMYLCASGLGTGSYEQYFGPGTRLTVT.

The chain is built from TRBV7-8 and TRBJ1-3, with TRBD1 as a possible D gene (6 bases). Germline loops: CDR1 SGHVS, CDR2 FQNEAQ. The V end was cut by 5 bases, the J end by 13 bases, with 15 bases between. The CDR3 spans 12 residues. The CDR3 DNA is TGTGCCAGCAGCCAAGGGGGGAGGGCAATATATTTT. Translating it yields CASSQGGRAIYF.

The J gene is TRBJ2-1, the V gene TRBV5-5, with 9 positions matching TRBD2. Looked up from germline, CDR1 is SGHKS and CDR2 is YYEKEE (reference sequence). The V segment lost 0 bases and the J segment 6 bases; nucleotides outside the gene matches: 7. The CDR3 sequence is 16 residues long. Here the CDR3 reads CASSLAASGVPNEQFF. The CDR3 DNA reads TGTGCCAGCAGCTTGGCGGCTAGCGGGGTCCCCAATGAGCAGTTCTTC.